This TCR beta chain originates from a study of CD8 T cells in ankylosing spondylitis. The study, taken as a whole, reports: What appeared characteristic of ankylosing spondylitis blood was a TCR beta motif of about eight highly homologous variants.

The authors made TCR beta libraries by quantitative 5'-RACE with molecular barcodes. TCRdb independently ran MiXCR on the 5' RACE reads; one entry per CDR3 protein. The sample lists approximately 500,000 distinct CDR3 sequences; about 13% were seen once. The V gene lost 3 bases and the J gene lost 8 bases, with 16 bases spanning the gap. This CDR3 contains 13 residues. Germline lookup yields CDR1 SQVTM and CDR2 ANQGSEA. Comment on this clonotype: The antigen remains undetermined.

Material for sequencing was blood, either unsorted or a sorted T cell fraction (not recorded which). This sequence was found in a male donor with ankylosing spondylitis. This chain connects TRBV29-1 to TRBJ1-2; D gene unclear. The CDR3 DNA sequence: TGCAGCGTTGAGAGGGTGGAATTAGGGGGCTACACCTTC. Translated: CSVERVELGGYTF.